The T cell receptor (beta chain) under discussion was sequenced for a study of T cell repertoires in ileal Crohn's disease (dated by TCRdb to the late 2010s). Background for the entire study: At the time of surgery, roughly a third of patients were active smokers, and the median duration of disease was 7.9 years. A total of around 150 mucosal samples from some 60 patients were sequenced, collected from several sites on the surgical specimen as well as at postoperative endoscopy. Roughly half of the patients were given postoperative therapy, with about a dozen receiving thiopurines and fewer than 20 receiving anti-TNF agents. Running in parallel with the study was a multicentre cohort set up to find predictors of early endoscopic recurrence following ileocolonic resection. TCR repertoire analysis was done in a few dozen Crohn's disease patients from a prospective multicentre cohort. Endoscopic postoperative recurrence was defined by a Rutgeerts score above i0. All patients had surgery for a complication: stricturing disease in around 60% and penetrating disease in 39%.

This clone turned up a few times. Which antigen it targets is not known. No much larger clone is present one base from it, and per-base qualities are unavailable. Paper-wide results and their limitations: Higher percentages of high-frequency clones at the time of surgery were linked to endoscopic recurrence, and every patient with clonality above 26.8% (18/57) had recurrence. Compared with CD4 T cells, sorted CD8 T cells contained more high-frequency clones, which suggests that the mucosal expansions were mostly CD8. A significantly higher proportion of clonal expansions was observed in active smokers at surgery than in non-smokers (approximately 26% vs 20%, p=0.02). Only a subgroup of patients, of unstated size, had mucosal CD4 and CD8 T cells sorted and sequenced.

For CDR1 and CDR2, the germline V gene lists SGHRS and YFSETQ. Inclusive of the bounding cysteine and phenylalanine, the CDR3 is 14 residues long. Just the 42-base CDR3 DNA is kept, in frame starting at base 1. Deletion took 0 bases off V and 6 bases off J, with a span of 12 bases between the germline ends. For commercial TCRB immunosequencing, approximately 460 nanograms of biopsy DNA were submitted for each sample. Adaptive Biotechnology amplified CDR3 regions from genomic DNA with a two-step multiplex PCR that controlled for amplification bias. In the first PCR, primers covered every V and J gene segment, and in the second PCR, barcodes and Illumina adapters were added. CDR3 libraries were sequenced on an Illumina instrument. The original pipeline was this. The analysis drew on both the pipelines supplied by the vendor and custom analysis of the raw data in R/Bioconductor running R version 3.3.0. Clonality, which ranges from 0 to 1, was calculated as the inverse of the normalised Shannon entropy across all productive clones. High-frequency clones were defined as the share of the repertoire occupied by the top 100 clones, with only clones passing a 95% confidence test being retained. The Simpson index measured repertoire diversity, and the Morisita-Horn index measured overlap between samples. TCRdb provides this immuneACCESS table in a form limited to in-frame rearrangements. Some clones are lacking; in checked studies, under half of them reflect an unresolved V gene, and why the rest are absent is not known. V, J and clone size were drawn from that table, and D and trimming were deduced from the DNA. The sample table records roughly 15,000 clones; about 66% of these occur just once. Jointly, the top ten make up around 5% of the sample.

To be eligible, patients had to be adults with ileal or ileocolonic Crohn's disease and an indication for ileocolonic resection. Whole ileal mucosal biopsies were stored frozen at -80°C before DNA extraction. Genomic DNA was extracted from frozen whole biopsies using a TRizol-based method and was quantified with a NanoDrop 2000 spectrophotometer. The sequence was collected from an adult with Crohn's disease. Recombination joined TRBV5-1 with TRBJ1-1; the D segment could be TRBD1, given 5 matching bases. Sequenced: ileal tissue. In nucleotide form, the sequence is TGCGCCAGCAGCTTGGTGGCAGGGATCCCTGAAGCTTTCTTT. Translated, it gives CASSLVAGIPEAFF.